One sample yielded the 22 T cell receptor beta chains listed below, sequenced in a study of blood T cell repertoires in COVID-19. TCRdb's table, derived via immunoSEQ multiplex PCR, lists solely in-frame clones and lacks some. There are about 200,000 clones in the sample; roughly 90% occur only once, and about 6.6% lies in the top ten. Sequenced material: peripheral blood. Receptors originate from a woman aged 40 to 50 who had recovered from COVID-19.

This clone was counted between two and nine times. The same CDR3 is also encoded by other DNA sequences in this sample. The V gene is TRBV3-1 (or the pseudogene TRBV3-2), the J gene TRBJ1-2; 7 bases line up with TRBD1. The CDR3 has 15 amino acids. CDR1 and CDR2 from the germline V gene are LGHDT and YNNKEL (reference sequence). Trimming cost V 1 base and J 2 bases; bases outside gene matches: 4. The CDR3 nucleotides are TGTGCCAGCAGCCAAGGGACAGGCTTAAACTATGGCTACACCTTC. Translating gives CASSQGTGLNYGYTF.

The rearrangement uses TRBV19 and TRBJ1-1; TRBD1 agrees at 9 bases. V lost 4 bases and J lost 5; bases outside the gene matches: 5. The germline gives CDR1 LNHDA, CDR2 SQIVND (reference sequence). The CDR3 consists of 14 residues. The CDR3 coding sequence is TGTGCCAGTAGTACGACAGGGGGGGGGACTGAAGCTTTCTTT. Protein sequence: CASSTTGGGTEAFF.

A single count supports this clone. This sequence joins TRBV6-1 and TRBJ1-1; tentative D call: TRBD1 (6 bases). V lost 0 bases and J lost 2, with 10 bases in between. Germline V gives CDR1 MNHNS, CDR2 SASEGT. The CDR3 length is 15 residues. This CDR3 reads CASSEAGTTNTEAFF. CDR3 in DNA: TGTGCCAGCAGTGAAGCCGGGACAACAAACACTGAAGCTTTCTTT.

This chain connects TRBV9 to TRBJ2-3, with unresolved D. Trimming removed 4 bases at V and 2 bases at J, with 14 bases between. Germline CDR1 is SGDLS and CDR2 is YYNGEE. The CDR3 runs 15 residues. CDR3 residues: CASSPVGSLTDTQYF. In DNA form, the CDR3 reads TGTGCCAGCAGCCCCGTCGGGTCCCTCACAGATACGCAGTATTTT.

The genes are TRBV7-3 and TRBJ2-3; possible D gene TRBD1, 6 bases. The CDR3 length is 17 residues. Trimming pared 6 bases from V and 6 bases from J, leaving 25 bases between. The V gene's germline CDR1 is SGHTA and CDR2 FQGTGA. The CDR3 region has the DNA TGTGCCAGCAGATCCGGATCCGGGACATCGTTGTCCGATACGCAGTATTTT. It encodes CASRSGSGTSLSDTQYF.

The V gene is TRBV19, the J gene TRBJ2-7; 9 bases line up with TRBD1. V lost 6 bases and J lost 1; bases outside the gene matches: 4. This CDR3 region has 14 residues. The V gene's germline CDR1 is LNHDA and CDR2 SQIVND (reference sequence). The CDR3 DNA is TGTGCCAGTAGGCTCGGGACAGGGTCCTACGAGCAGTACTTC. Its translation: CASRLGTGSYEQYF.

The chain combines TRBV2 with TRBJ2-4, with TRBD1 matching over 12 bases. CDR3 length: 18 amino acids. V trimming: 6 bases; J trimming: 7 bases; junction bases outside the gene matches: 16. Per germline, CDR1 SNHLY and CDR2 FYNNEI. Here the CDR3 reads CASRERKGQGADANIQYF. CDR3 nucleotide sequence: TGTGCCAGCAGGGAAAGAAAGGGACAGGGGGCCGACGCGAACATTCAGTACTTC.

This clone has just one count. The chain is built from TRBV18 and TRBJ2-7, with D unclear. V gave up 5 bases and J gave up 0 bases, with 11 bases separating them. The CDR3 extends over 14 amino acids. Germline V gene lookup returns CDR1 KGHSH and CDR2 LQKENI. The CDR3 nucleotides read TGTGCCAGCTCATCCACCGCGGACTCCTACGAGCAGTACTTC. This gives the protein CASSSTADSYEQYF. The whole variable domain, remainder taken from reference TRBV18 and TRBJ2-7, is NAGVMQNPRHLVRRRGQEARLRCSPMKGHSHVYWYRQLPEEGLKFMVYLQKENIIDESGMPKERFSAEFPKEGPSILRIQQVVRGDSAAYFCASSSTADSYEQYFGPGTRLTVT.

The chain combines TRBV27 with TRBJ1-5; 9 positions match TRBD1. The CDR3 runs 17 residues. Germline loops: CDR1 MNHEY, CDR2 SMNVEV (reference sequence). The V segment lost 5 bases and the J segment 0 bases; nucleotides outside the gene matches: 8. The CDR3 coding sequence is TGTGCCAGCAGTGCGGGACAGGGAGGGACTAGCAATCAGCCCCAGCATTTT. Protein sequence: CASSAGQGGTSNQPQHF.

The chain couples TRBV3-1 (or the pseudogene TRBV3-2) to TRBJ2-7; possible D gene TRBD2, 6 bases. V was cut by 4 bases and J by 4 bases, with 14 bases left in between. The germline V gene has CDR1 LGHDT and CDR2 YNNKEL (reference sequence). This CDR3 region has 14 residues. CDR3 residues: CASSLGIAAYEQYF. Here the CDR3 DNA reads TGTGCCAGCAGCCTGGGAATAGCGGCTTACGAGCAGTACTTC.

As DNA, the CDR3 is TGTGCCAGCAGCCCGAACCGGGAAGCTTTCTTT. Amino acid sequence: CASSPNREAFF. The V and J genes are TRBV5-6 and TRBJ1-1; the D is unclear. In germline, CDR1 is SGHDT, CDR2 YYEEEE. The CDR3 contains 11 residues. Deletions cut 4 bases from V and 8 bases from J, with 9 bases between.

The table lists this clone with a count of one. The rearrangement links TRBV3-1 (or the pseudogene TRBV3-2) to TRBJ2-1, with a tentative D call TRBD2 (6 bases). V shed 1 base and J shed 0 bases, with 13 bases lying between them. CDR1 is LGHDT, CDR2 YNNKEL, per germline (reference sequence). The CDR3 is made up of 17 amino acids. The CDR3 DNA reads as TGTGCCAGCAGCCAAGCATACGGTAGCGGCTCCTACAATGAGCAGTTCTTC. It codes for CASSQAYGSGSYNEQFF.

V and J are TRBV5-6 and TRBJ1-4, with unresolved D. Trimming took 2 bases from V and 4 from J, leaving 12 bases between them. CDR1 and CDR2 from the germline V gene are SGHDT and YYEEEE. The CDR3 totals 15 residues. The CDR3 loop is CASSFLHGYNEKLFF. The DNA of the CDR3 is TGTGCCAGCAGCTTTCTCCACGGTTATAATGAAAAACTGTTTTTT.

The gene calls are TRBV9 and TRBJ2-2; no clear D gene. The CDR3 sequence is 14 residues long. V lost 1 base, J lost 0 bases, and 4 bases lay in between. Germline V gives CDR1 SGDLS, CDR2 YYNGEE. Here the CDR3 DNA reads TGTGCCAGCAGCGTACAGTCGAACACCGGGGAGCTGTTTTTT. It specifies CASSVQSNTGELFF.

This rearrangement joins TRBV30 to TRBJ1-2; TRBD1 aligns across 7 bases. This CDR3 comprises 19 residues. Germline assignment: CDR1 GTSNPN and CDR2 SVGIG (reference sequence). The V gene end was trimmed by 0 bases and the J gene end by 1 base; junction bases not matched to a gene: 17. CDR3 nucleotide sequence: TGTGCCTGGAGTGTAGTTGCTGGGACAGCGAGAGGGCTTAACTATGGCTACACCTTC. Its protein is CAWSVVAGTARGLNYGYTF.

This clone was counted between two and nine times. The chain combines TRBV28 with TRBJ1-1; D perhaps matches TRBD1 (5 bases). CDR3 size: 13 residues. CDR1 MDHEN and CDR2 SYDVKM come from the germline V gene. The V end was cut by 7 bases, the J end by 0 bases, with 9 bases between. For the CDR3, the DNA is TGTGCCAGCAAGCCGGACATGAACACTGAAGCTTTCTTT. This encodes CASKPDMNTEAFF.

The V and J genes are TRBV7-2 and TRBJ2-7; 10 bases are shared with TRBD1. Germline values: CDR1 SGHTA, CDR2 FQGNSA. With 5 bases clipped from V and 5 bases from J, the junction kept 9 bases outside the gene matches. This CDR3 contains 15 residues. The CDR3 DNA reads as TGTGCCAGCAGCCCGCGGGGACAGGGGTGGAACGAGCAGTACTTC. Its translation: CASSPRGQGWNEQYF.

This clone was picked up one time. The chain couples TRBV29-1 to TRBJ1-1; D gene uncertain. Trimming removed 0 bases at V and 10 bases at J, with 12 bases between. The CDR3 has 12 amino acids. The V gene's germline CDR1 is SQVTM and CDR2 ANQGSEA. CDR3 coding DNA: TGCAGCGTTGAAGATGGTTGGTTGGCAGCTTTCTTT. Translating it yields CSVEDGWLAAFF.

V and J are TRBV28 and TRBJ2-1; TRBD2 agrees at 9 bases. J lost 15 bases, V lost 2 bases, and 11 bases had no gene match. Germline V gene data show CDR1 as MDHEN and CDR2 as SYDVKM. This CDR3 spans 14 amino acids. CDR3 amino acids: CASSLLQGLAGRFF. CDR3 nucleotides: TGTGCCAGCAGTTTACTCCAAGGGCTAGCGGGAAGGTTCTTC.

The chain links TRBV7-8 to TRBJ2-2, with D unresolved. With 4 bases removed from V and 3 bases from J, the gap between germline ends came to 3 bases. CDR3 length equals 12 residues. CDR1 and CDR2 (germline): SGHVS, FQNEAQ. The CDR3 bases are TGTGCCAGCAGCTCGTACACCGGGGAGCTGTTTTTT. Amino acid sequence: CASSSYTGELFF.

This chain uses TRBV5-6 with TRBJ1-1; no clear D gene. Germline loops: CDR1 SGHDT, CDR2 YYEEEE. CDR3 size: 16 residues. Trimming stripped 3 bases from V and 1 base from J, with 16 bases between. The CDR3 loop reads CASSSYVRFGNTEAFF. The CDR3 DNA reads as TGTGCCAGCAGCTCATACGTCCGGTTCGGGAACACTGAAGCTTTCTTT.

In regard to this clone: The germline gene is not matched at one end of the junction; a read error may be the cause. DNA of the CDR3: TGTGCCAGCAGCCTGGACAGGCCCCTTAGGTTCTTC. Translated: CASSLDRPLRFF. V usage is TRBV5-5 and J usage is TRBJ1-2; 7 positions match TRBD1. Germline lookup yields CDR1 SGHKS and CDR2 YYEKEE (reference sequence). The CDR3 sequence is 12 residues long.